The count of the clone carrying this T cell receptor (beta chain) is one. These data originate in a study of blood T cell repertoires in COVID-19. Germline loops: CDR1 MNHNS, CDR2 SASEGT. V gave up 1 base and J gave up 4 bases, with 19 bases separating them. The length of the CDR3 is 17 residues. Libraries were prepared by immunoSEQ multiplex PCR; TCRdb keeps only in-frame clonotypes and omits some of them. Here the sample spans roughly 220,000 clones, roughly 88% being singletons. This sequence was found in a woman in her forties or fifties with acute COVID-19. The genes are TRBV6-1 and TRBJ1-1; TRBD1 might be the D (6 bases). The sample taken for sequencing was PBMCs or T cells enriched from blood (not recorded which). CDR3 protein: CASSEGGTSQGLTEAFF. In DNA form, the CDR3 reads TGTGCCAGCAGTGAAGGGGGGACATCTCAGGGGCTCACTGAAGCTTTCTTT.